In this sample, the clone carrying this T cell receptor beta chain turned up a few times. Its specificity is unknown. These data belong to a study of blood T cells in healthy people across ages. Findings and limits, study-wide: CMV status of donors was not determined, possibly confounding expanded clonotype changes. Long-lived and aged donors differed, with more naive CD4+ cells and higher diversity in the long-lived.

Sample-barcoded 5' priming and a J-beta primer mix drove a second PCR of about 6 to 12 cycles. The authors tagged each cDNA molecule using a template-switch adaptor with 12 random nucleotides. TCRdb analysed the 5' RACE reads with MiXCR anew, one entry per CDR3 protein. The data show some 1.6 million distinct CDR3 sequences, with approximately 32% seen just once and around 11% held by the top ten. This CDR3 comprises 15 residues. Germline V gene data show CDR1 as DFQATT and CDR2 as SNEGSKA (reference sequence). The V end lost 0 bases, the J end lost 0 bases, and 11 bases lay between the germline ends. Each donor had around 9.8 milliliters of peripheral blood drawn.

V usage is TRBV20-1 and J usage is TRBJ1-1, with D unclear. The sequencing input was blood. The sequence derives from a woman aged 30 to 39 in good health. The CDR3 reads CSARDEEGLNTEAFF. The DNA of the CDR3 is TGCAGTGCTAGAGATGAGGAGGGCCTGAACACTGAAGCTTTCTTT.